One TCR beta chain is described in this entry. This clone's antigen is unknown. No quality values exist for individual bases; no much larger clone is one base distant. These data come from a study of cytomegalovirus exposure and HLA in healthy donors (TCRdb year 2017). Background on the whole study: An earlier analysis of 587 of the donors reported approximately 300 Gb of sequence data and around 120 million unique TCR beta sequences obtained from about 179 million T cells. Roughly 300 gigabases of sequencing data and around 85 million unique TCR sequences made up an early release that covered over 550 HLA-typed donors. Of the roughly 400 genotyped donors, more than 75% were placed in the genetic ancestry cluster associated with self-reported Caucasian donors. The study aimed to test whether cataloging public T cell receptors could reveal signatures of past pathogen exposure. The study profiled the T cell repertoires of 666 subjects by immunosequencing and related them to cytomegalovirus serostatus. A separate validation cohort of 100 to 150 different subjects was used in addition to the 666-subject first cohort. The study combined high-throughput TCR immunosequencing, statistical association of individual TCRs with disease status, and machine learning to predict cytomegalovirus infection status. To study patterns of TCR occurrence, a later analysis re-analyzed previously published TCR beta repertoires from just over 650 donors and added high-resolution HLA genotyping. The later analysis used no new phenotypic data to find candidate immune exposures, relying instead on TCR beta sequences and their occurrence across donors. To decide whether each TCR beta V gene segment behaved as functional or pseudogenic, an earlier analysis of some 570 of the donors relied on high-throughput TCR beta sequencing. Donor age, sex, ethnicity and CMV serostatus were compiled alongside the repertoire data. A later genetic analysis used genome-wide SNP genotypes for about 60% of the roughly 700 donors, treating that subset as a discovery cohort. All discovery cohort repertoires had been generated using a single sequencing platform. HLA typing covered class I and class II loci at four-digit resolution. The number of donors typed differed by locus, with about 629-630 for A, B, C, DRB1 and DQB1, approximately 500 for DQA1, 600 to 610 for DPA1, and roughly 450 for DPB1. Five DR-DQ haplotypes were handled as single units for association and clustering because linkage in the cohort was strong. On average, 235,054 unique TCR beta nucleotide sequences were sequenced per donor among more than 350 genotyped donors of the cohort, with about 17% of those sequences being non-productive.

Library preparation used the immunoSEQ multiplex PCR assay. A mixture of 60 forward primers for TCR Vbeta segments and 13 reverse primers for TCR Jbeta segments was used in the multiplex PCR. The CDR3 region of rearranged TCR beta genes was amplified from genomic DNA with a multiplex PCR assay. The amplified TCR beta libraries were sequenced on the Illumina HiSeq System as 87-base-pair reads. Under the source paper's analysis protocol: Across the roughly 670 repertoires, a later analysis counted some 80 million unique TCR beta chains, roughly 11 million of which were shared by at least two donors. Raw reads were error-corrected and collapsed into unique sequences by a nearest-neighbor algorithm in which closely related sequences were merged to remove PCR and sequencing errors. Alignment of CDR3 sequences to IMGT reference sequences was used to assign V, D and J gene segments. Each retained sequence needed at least a six-nucleotide match to both a V gene segment and a J gene segment. A rearrangement counted as productive if the CDR3 had no stop codons and remained in frame with V and J, and every other rearrangement counted as non-productive. Following IMGT convention, CDR3 was defined as the stretch from the second conserved V-encoded cysteine up to the conserved J-encoded phenylalanine. In an earlier analysis of around 540 of the donors, sequences lacking an unambiguous match to a single V gene segment were excluded. An earlier analysis of several hundred of the donors classified V segments as functional when productive rearrangements were above 56.7% and as segregating when the standard deviation between donors was above 5%. To diagnose cytomegalovirus status from the catalog of TCR beta chain sequences, a statistical classification framework was built. A later analysis assigned V and J genes by comparing TCR nucleotide sequences with IMGT/GENE-DB human TR gene sequences. The TCRdist pipeline was used in a later analysis to assign CDR3 sequences and most-parsimonious VDJ recombination scenarios. In a later analysis, each TCR beta chain was defined by its CDR3 amino acid sequence together with its V-gene family, and reads without a unique V-gene family were excluded. A later analysis removed 600 or so highly shared, low-generation-probability nucleotide sequences to deal with suspected cross-contamination and a sequencing artifact. In a later analysis, a clonal expansion index for each public chain was calculated from normalized within-repertoire ranks of inferred template counts. Generation probabilities in a later analysis came from a VDJ recombination model fitted to out-of-frame rearrangements, and those results were checked against IGoR. Hypergeometric tests were used in a later analysis to score TCR-TCR, TCR-HLA and TCR-CMV co-occurrence, with a repertoire-size bias correction applied to the TCR pairs. To estimate false discovery rates, a later analysis permuted the HLA or CMV assignments 20 times. In a later analysis, co-occurring TCRs were grouped using DBSCAN, and TCRdist sequence similarity was added for clustering within HLA-allele-positive subsets. Repertoires with fewer than 30,000 or more than 120,000 public chains were left out of co-occurrence clustering, as were four to six repertoires with anomalous nucleotide sharing. TCRdb stores this immuneACCESS table with in-frame sequences only. Part of the clones is absent; in the studies checked, under half of the shortfall reflects unresolved V genes, and no reason is known for the rest. V and J calls and clone size are those listed in that table; D and trimming were worked out from the DNA. This sample gives approximately 250,000 clones in total; 70% to 90% of them show up just once. 0.2% to 0.25% of the sample lies in the top ten.

Paper-wide results and their limitations: In a later analysis, HLA-associated TCR beta chains were found to be more clonally expanded and to have lower generation probabilities than equally common non-associated chains. In a later genetic analysis, a missense DCLRE1C variant was associated with V-gene and J-gene trimming of TCR beta chains, and the association was replicated in an independent cohort. A further reported finding was that TCR beta sequences accurately predicted the HLA-A and HLA-B alleles for most subjects in the first cohort. Because counts were too low, roughly 16 rarely observed V segments, including chromosome 9 orphons, were excluded from the earlier analysis of roughly 580 of the donors. A later analysis found that TCR association rates varied across HLA loci, with DRB1 alleles showing the most associated TCRs and HLA-C alleles the fewest. In this cohort, only TCR beta chains were sequenced, and detectable features were limited by the absence of alpha or paired-chain data. Cytomegalovirus status was reported to be diagnosed by the classifier with high specificity and sensitivity in both the original and validation cohorts. In the study, some 160 TCR beta chains were listed as associated with cytomegalovirus. Strong co-occurrence of HLA alleles, especially DR and DQ, made assigning TCR associations to individual alleles difficult. A later genetic analysis reported fewer N-insertions in productive TCRs among donors in an Asian-associated ancestry cluster than the roughly 700-donor mean. A later analysis reported that several top co-occurrence clusters appeared linked to parvovirus B19, influenza, CMV and Epstein-Barr virus. Broadly in line with IMGT annotations, most TCR beta V segments showed up in productive rearrangements about 90% or about 30% of the time in an earlier analysis of roughly 590 of the donors. The only immune exposure information available for the cohort was CMV serostatus. Roughly uniform sequencing depth across donors was assumed in presence/absence analyses, although this assumption may not hold. Because HLA typing was missing for some donors at each locus, association tests included only the typed subset. Three of the identified cytomegalovirus-associated TCR beta chains were confirmed in vitro to be specific for cytomegalovirus antigens. At a false discovery rate of 0.05, a later analysis linked around 17,000 TCR beta sequences to specific HLA alleles. The authors suggested that the approach could potentially be extended to other disease states and immunological phenotypes. Most TCR sequences were observed very rarely across donors, whereas some public TCRs were present in many individuals. Most CMV-associated TCR beta chains appeared to be HLA-restricted in a later analysis, and the HLA associations seemed to be driven largely by CMV exposure. Linkage disequilibrium might explain the correlated functional status among segregating V segments, but an unknown experimental factor could not be excluded. Some IMGT-functional V segments, including TRBV6-2 and TRBV6-3, could not be told apart with the 87-base-pair reads, so those segments were excluded. A group of highly shared sequence variants was considered likely to be a technical artifact of the sequencing pipeline.

CDR1 WNHNN and CDR2 SYGVQD were looked up in the germline V gene (reference sequence). From cysteine to phenylalanine, the CDR3 is 14 amino acids long. Solely the CDR3 DNA is kept, with 42 bases framed from the first base. The trim is 4 bases for V and 5 bases for J, with a gap of 12 bases between the germline ends. In total, roughly 670 healthy bone marrow donors made up the cohort. All cohort members were sampled while nominally healthy, although unrecorded immune exposures were likely present. The donor tested CMV seronegative and was one of the 352 seronegative cohort members. A peripheral blood sample was provided by each donor, and peripheral blood mononuclear cells were used for TCR beta sequencing. Genomic DNA extraction from the blood cell samples was performed with the Qiagen DNeasy Blood Extraction Kit.

Recombination connected TRBV10-1 to TRBJ2-1; the D region possibly corresponds to TRBD2 (5 bases align). The clonotype comes from a girl aged 2-15 years in good health and CMV-seronegative. The specimen sequenced was PBMCs. The CDR3 loop reads CASSAGLLNNEQFF. The nucleotide sequence is given as TGCGCCAGCAGTGCTGGACTCCTCAACAATGAGCAGTTCTTC.